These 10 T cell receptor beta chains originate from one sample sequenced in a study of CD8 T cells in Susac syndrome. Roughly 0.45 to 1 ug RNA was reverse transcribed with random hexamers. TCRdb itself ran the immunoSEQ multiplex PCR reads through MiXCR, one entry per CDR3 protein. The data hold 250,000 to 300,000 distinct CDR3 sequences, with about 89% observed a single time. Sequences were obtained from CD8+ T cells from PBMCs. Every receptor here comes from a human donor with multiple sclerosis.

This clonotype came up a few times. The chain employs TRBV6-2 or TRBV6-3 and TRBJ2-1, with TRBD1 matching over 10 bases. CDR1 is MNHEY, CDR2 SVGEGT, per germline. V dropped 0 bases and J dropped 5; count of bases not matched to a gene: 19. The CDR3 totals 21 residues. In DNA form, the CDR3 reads TGTGCCAGCAGTTACTCGACCCCGGGACAGGGGCCATTAATACCTGACAATGAGCAGTTCTTC. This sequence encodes CASSYSTPGQGPLIPDNEQFF.

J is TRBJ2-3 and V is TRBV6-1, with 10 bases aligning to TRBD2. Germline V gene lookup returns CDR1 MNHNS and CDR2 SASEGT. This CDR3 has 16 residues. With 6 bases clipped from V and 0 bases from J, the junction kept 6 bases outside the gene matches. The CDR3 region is CASRRGLADSTDTQYF. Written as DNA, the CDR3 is TGTGCCAGCAGAAGAGGACTAGCGGATAGCACAGATACGCAGTATTTT.

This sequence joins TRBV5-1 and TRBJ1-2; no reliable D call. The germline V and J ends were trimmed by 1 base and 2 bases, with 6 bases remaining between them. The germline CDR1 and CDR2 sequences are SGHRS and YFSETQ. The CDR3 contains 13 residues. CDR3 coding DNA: TGCGCCAGCAGCTTGCACGAGAACTATGGCTACACCTTC. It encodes CASSLHENYGYTF.

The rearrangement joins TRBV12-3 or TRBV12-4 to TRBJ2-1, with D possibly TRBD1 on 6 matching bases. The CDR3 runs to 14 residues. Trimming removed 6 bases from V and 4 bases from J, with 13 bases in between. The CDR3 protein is CASSRTETYNEQFF. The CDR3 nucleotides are TGTGCCAGCAGCCGGACAGAGACATACAATGAGCAGTTCTTC.

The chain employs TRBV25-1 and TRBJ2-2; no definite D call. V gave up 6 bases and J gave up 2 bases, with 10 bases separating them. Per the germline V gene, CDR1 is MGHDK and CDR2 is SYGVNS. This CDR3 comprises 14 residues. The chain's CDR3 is CASRITANTGELFF. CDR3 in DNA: TGTGCCAGCAGAATAACAGCAAACACCGGGGAGCTGTTTTTT.

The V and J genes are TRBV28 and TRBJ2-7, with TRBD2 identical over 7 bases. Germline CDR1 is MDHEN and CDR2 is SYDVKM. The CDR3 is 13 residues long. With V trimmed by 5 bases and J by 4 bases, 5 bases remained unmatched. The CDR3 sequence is CASSDSGSYEQYF. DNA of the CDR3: TGTGCCAGCAGTGATAGCGGGTCTTACGAGCAGTACTTC.

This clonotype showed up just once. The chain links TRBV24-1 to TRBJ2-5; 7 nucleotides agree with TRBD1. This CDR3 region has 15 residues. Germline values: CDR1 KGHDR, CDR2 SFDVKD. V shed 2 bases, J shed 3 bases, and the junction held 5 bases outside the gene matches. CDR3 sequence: CATSDYRDREETQYF. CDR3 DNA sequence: TGTGCCACCAGTGATTACCGGGACAGAGAAGAGACCCAGTACTTC.

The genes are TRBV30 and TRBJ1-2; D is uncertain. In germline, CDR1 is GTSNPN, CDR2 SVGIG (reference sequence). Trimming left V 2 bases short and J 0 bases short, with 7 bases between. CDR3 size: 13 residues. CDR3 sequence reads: CAWSLTTNYGYTF. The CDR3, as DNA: TGTGCCTGGAGTCTCACTACTAACTATGGCTACACCTTC.

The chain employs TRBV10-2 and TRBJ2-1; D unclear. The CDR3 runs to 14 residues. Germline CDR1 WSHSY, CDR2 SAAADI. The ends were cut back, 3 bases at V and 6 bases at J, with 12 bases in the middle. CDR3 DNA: TGCGCCAGCAGTGAATACGATGGGGTCAATGAGCAGTTCTTC. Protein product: CASSEYDGVNEQFF.

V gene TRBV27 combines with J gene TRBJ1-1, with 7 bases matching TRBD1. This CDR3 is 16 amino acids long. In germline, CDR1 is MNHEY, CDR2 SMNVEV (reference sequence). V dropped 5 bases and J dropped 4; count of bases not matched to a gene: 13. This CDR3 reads CASSEAFQGVFTEAFF. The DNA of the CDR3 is TGTGCCAGCAGTGAGGCCTTTCAGGGGGTTTTCACTGAAGCTTTCTTT.